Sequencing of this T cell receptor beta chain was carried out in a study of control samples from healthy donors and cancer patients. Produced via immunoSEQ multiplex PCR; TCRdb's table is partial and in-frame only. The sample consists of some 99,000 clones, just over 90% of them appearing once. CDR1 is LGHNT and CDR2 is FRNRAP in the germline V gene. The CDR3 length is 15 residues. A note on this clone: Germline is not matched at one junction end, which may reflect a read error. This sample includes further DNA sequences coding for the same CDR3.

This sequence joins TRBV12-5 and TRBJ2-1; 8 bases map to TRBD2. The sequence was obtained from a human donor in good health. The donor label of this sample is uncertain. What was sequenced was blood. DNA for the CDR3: TGCGCTAGTGGTTCTCGTTCGGGGGGGTACAATGAGCAGTTCTTC. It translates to CASGSRSGGYNEQFF.